One sample yielded the 7 T cell receptor beta chains listed below, sequenced in a study of blood T cell repertoires in COVID-19. Assay: immunoSEQ multiplex PCR; the TCRdb copy retains only in-frame clones and omits some. The top ten hold 0.85% to 1% of the sample, which has around 240,000 clones, 85% seen once. The specimen was peripheral blood. These receptors were collected from a man between 40 and 49 years old with acute or convalescent COVID-19.

The chain has TRBV19 and TRBJ2-7, with a weak D call TRBD2 (6 bases). This CDR3 is 14 amino acids long. Per germline, CDR1 LNHDA and CDR2 SQIVND (reference sequence). V dropped 1 base and J dropped 4 bases, with 11 bases sitting between them. DNA for the CDR3: TGTGCCAGTAGTATAGTCCCGGGAGAATACGAGCAGTACTTC. Translated: CASSIVPGEYEQYF.

The chain joins TRBV6-5 to TRBJ2-1; 9 bases map to TRBD1. The CDR3 extends over 13 amino acids. The V gene's germline CDR1 is MNHEY and CDR2 SVGAGI. Trimming took 0 bases from V and 15 from J; bases not matched to a gene: 6. Here the CDR3 reads CASSYSVDRGVFF. The DNA of the CDR3 is TGTGCCAGCAGTTACTCGGTGGACAGGGGTGTGTTCTTC.

This sequence joins TRBV7-2 and TRBJ1-6; no firm D call. The CDR3 spans 13 residues. Germline CDR1 is SGHTA and CDR2 is FQGNSA. The V end was cut by 3 bases, the J end by 9 bases, with 9 bases between. This CDR3 reads CASSFQAPSPLHF. Here the CDR3 DNA reads TGTGCCAGCAGCTTCCAAGCACCTTCACCCCTCCACTTT.

The chain employs TRBV2 and TRBJ1-2; unclear D gene. Trimming pared 8 bases from V and 1 base from J, leaving 8 bases between. In germline, CDR1 is SNHLY, CDR2 FYNNEI. The CDR3 loop spans 12 amino acids. The CDR3 is CASRQVNYGYTF. The CDR3 region has the DNA TGTGCCAGCCGTCAGGTTAACTATGGCTACACCTTC.

The chain combines TRBV2 with TRBJ1-2; D might be TRBD1 (5 bases). Germline CDR1 is SNHLY and CDR2 is FYNNEI. Trimming shortened V by 3 bases and J by 4 bases, and 12 bases separated the two germline ends. CDR3 length equals 14 residues. CDR3 residues: CASSEEGPRYGYTF. The CDR3 DNA is TGTGCCAGCAGTGAGGAGGGGCCTCGCTATGGCTACACCTTC.

The V and J genes are TRBV29-1 and TRBJ1-6, with TRBD1 as a possible D gene (5 bases). Trimming left V 2 bases short and J 5 bases short, with 7 bases between. The CDR3 totals 13 residues. In germline, CDR1 is SQVTM, CDR2 ANQGSEA. CDR3 nucleotide sequence: TGCAGCGTTGAAACAGGAGATAATTCACCCCTCCACTTT. Residues: CSVETGDNSPLHF.

The V call is TRBV12-3 or TRBV12-4, the J call TRBJ2-2; 9 bases are a match to TRBD2. The CDR3 has 13 residues. Trimming cost V 6 bases and J 5 bases; bases outside gene matches: 1. The CDR3 DNA is TGTGCCAGCAGAAGCGGGGGGACCGGGGAGCTGTTTTTT. Translation: CASRSGGTGELFF.